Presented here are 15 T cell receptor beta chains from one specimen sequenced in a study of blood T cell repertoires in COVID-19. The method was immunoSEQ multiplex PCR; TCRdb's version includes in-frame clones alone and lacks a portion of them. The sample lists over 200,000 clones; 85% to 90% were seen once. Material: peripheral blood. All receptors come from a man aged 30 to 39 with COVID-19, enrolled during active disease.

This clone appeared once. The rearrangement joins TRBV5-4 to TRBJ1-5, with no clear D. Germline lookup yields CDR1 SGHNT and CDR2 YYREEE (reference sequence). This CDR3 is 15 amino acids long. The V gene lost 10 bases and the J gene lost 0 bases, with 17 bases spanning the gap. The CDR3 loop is CAYRSGHYSNQPQHF. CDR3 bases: TGTGCCTATCGGAGCGGGCATTATAGCAATCAGCCCCAGCATTTT.

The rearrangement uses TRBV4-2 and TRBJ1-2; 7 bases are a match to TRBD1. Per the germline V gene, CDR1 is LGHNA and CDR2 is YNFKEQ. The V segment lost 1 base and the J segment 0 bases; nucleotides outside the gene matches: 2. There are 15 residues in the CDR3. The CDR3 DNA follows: TGTGCCAGCAGCCAAGCGACAGGGTCTAACTATGGCTACACCTTC. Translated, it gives CASSQATGSNYGYTF.

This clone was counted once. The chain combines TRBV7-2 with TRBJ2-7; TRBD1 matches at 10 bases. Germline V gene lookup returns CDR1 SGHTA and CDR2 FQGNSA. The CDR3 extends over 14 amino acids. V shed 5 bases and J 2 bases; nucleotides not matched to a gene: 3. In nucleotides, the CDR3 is TGTGCCAGCAGCCGCGGGACAGGGGCCTACGAGCAGTACTTC. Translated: CASSRGTGAYEQYF.

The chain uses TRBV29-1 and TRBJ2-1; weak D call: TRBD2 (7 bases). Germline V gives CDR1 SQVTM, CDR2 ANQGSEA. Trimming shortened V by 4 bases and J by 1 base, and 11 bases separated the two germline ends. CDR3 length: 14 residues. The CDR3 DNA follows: TGCAGCGTTGTGAGGGGGGGGTCCTACAATGAGCAGTTCTTC. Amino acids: CSVVRGGSYNEQFF.

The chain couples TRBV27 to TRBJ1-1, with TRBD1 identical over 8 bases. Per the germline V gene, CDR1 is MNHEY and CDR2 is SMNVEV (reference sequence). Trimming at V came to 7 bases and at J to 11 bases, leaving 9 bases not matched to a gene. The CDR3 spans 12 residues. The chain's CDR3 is CASTDRGEEAFF. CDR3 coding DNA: TGTGCCAGCACCGACAGGGGTGAGGAGGCTTTCTTT.

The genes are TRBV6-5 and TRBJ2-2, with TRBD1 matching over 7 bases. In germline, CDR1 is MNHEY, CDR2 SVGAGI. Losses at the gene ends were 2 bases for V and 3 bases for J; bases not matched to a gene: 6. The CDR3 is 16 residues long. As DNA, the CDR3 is TGTGCCAGCAGTTACGAACGGGACAGTTACACCGGGGAGCTGTTTTTT. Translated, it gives CASSYERDSYTGELFF.

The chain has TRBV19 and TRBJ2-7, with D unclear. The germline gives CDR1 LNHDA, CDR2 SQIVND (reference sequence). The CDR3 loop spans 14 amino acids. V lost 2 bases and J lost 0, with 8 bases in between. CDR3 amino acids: CASSIRVSSYEQYF. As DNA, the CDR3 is TGTGCCAGTAGTATAAGAGTAAGCTCCTACGAGCAGTACTTC.

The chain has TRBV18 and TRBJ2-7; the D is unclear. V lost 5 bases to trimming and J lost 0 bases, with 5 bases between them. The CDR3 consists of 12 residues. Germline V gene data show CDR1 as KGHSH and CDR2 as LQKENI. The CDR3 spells CASSSISYEQYF. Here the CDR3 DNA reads TGTGCCAGCTCATCTATCTCCTACGAGCAGTACTTC.

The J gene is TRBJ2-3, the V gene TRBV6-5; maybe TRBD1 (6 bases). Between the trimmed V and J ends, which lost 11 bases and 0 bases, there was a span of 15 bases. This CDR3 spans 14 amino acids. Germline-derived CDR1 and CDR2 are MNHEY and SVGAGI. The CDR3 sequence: CAGKGHLSTDTQYF. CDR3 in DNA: TGTGCCGGGAAGGGACACCTCAGCACAGATACGCAGTATTTT.

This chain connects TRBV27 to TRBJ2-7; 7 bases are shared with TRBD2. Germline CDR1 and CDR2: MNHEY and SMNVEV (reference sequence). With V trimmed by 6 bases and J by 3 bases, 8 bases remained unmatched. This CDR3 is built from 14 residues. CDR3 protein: CASRPSGEGYEQYF. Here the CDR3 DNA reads TGTGCCAGCAGACCCTCGGGGGAGGGCTACGAGCAGTACTTC.

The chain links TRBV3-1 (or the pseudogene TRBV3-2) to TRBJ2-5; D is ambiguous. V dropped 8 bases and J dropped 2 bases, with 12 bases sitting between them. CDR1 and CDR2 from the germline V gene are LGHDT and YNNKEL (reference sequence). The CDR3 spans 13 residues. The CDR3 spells CASELTAQETQYF. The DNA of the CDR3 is TGTGCCAGCGAATTAACAGCTCAAGAGACCCAGTACTTC.

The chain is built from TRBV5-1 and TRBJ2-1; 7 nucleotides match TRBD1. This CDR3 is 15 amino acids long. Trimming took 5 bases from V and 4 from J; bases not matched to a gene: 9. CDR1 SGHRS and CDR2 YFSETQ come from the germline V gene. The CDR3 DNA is TGCGCCAGCAGTTATACCGGGACAGCTTACAATGAGCAGTTCTTC. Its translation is CASSYTGTAYNEQFF.

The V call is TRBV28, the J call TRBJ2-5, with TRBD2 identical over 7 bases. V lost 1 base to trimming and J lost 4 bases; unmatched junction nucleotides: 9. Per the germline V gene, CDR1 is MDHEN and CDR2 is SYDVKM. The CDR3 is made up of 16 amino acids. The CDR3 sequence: CASSLLGGGVGETQYF. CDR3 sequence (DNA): TGTGCCAGCAGTTTATTAGGTGGGGGGGTAGGAGAGACCCAGTACTTC.

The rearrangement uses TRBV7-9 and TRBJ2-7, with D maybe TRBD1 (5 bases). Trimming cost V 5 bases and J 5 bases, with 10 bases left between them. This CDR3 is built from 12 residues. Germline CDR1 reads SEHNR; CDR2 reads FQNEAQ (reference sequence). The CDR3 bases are TGTGCCAGCAGCCCGGACACTCACGAGCAGTACTTC. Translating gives CASSPDTHEQYF. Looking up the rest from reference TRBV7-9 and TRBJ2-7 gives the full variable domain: DTGVSQNPRHKITKRGQNVTFRCDPISEHNRLYWYRQTLGQGPEFLTYFQNEAQLEKSRLLSDRFSAERPKGSFSTLEIQRTEQGDSAMYLCASSPDTHEQYFGPGTRLTVT.

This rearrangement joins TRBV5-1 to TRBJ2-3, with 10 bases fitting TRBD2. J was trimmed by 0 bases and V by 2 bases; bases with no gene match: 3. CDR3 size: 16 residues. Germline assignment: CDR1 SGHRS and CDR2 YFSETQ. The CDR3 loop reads CASSLGTSASTDTQYF. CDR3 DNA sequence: TGCGCCAGCAGCTTAGGGACTAGCGCCAGCACAGATACGCAGTATTTT.